This entry describes one T cell receptor beta chain. The data originate from a study of blood T cell repertoires in COVID-19. Original analysis: The assay estimated nucleated cells by amplifying reference gene primers. The table came from immunoSEQ multiplex PCR; TCRdb's copy has only in-frame clones and leaves some out. That table is the source of V, J and clone size, and D and trimming were worked out from the DNA. The sample has tens of thousands of clones, about 89% seen once. The germline gives CDR1 MNHEY, CDR2 SMNVEV (reference sequence). V was clipped by 4 bases and J by 4 bases, with 23 bases between them. This CDR3 contains 19 residues.

The material sequenced was peripheral blood. This sequence was found in a woman between 65 and 79 years old with acute or convalescent COVID-19. The V call is TRBV27, the J call TRBJ2-6; D is possibly TRBD2 (5 bases). The CDR3 reads CASSSYQSGTSVGANVLTF. CDR3 DNA: TGTGCCAGCAGTTCGTATCAAAGCGGAACCTCTGTAGGGGCCAACGTCCTGACTTTC.